The 24 T cell receptor beta chains listed next were all sequenced from one sample in a study of shared clonotypes between healthy human individuals. Here immunoSEQ multiplex PCR was the method, and the copy in TCRdb shows in-frame clones only, minus some. The data contain around 2,000,000 clones, roughly 95% of them singletons. The sample taken for sequencing was naive CD4+ T cells sorted from blood. Subset noted: CD45RA+ positively selected. The receptors here all came from a young man in good health.

V gene TRBV30 combines with J gene TRBJ2-7; D not resolved. Germline V gives CDR1 GTSNPN, CDR2 SVGIG (reference sequence). With 2 bases removed from V and 7 bases from J, the gap between germline ends came to 15 bases. The length of the CDR3 is 13 residues. In DNA, the CDR3 is TGTGCCTGGAGTCCGCAACTGAATTCGGAGCAGTACTTC. Translation gives CAWSPQLNSEQYF.

The chain links TRBV5-1 to TRBJ2-3; 8 nucleotides align to TRBD1. CDR1 and CDR2 from the germline V gene are SGHRS and YFSETQ. The CDR3 covers 16 residues. After removal of 2 bases from V and 1 base from J, the junction contained 6 bases not matched to a gene. CDR3: CASSLPGQDGTDTQYF. The CDR3 region has the DNA TGCGCCAGCAGCTTACCGGGACAGGATGGCACAGATACGCAGTATTTT.

This chain joins TRBV6-5 and TRBJ2-5; D perhaps matches TRBD2 (5 bases). CDR3 length: 14 amino acids. CDR1 MNHEY and CDR2 SVGAGI come from the germline V gene. V lost 6 bases, J lost 2 bases, and 13 bases lay in between. DNA for the CDR3: TGTGCCAGCAGAGCTATAGCGTTGCAAGAGACCCAGTACTTC. This gives the protein CASRAIALQETQYF.

The chain recombines TRBV18 with TRBJ2-5, with 8 bases matching TRBD1. The junction had 7 bases not matched to a gene; V was cut back by 6 bases and J by 1 base. This CDR3 is 15 amino acids long. Germline assignment: CDR1 KGHSH and CDR2 LQKENI. The DNA of the CDR3 is TGTGCCAGCTCCCGGGACAGGCCCCCCCAAGAGACCCAGTACTTC. Its protein product is CASSRDRPPQETQYF.

The genes are TRBV9 and TRBJ2-1; 8 bases line up with TRBD2. The V and J ends lost 0 bases and 13 bases, in that order; junction bases with no gene match: 9. The CDR3 length is 14 residues. Germline CDR1 SGDLS, CDR2 YYNGEE. In nucleotides, the CDR3 is TGTGCCAGCAGCGTAGATTTGGGGGGACTAGGACAGTTCTTC. It translates to CASSVDLGGLGQFF.

This clone was detected only once. This sequence joins TRBV27 and TRBJ2-1; D might be TRBD1 (6 bases). The CDR3 has 17 amino acids. The germline V gene has CDR1 MNHEY and CDR2 SMNVEV (reference sequence). V was pared by 6 bases and J by 0 bases, with 18 bases between. CDR3 region: CASRSGAPGGSYNEQFF. In nucleotides, the CDR3 is TGTGCCAGCAGGTCAGGGGCCCCTGGGGGCTCCTACAATGAGCAGTTCTTC.

A single count supports this clone. V usage is TRBV6-1 and J usage is TRBJ1-5; D gene uncertain. In germline, CDR1 is MNHNS, CDR2 SASEGT. Trimming shortened V by 7 bases and J by 5 bases, and 12 bases separated the two germline ends. The CDR3 sequence is 13 residues long. CDR3 sequence reads: CASMFTLDQPQHF. The CDR3 nucleotides are TGTGCCAGCATGTTTACCTTAGATCAGCCCCAGCATTTT.

In regard to this clone: The sample contains more than one DNA sequence encoding this CDR3. The gene calls are TRBV5-1 and TRBJ2-5; the match to TRBD2 covers 14 bases. J lost 4 bases, V lost 4 bases, and 3 bases had no gene match. This CDR3 region has 15 residues. Germline assignment: CDR1 SGHRS and CDR2 YFSETQ. The CDR3 DNA is TGCGCCAGCAGCCCGGGGACTAGCGGGGGAGAGACCCAGTACTTC. It yields the protein CASSPGTSGGETQYF.

The gene calls are TRBV2 and TRBJ1-5; D unclear. This CDR3 contains 11 residues. Germline-derived CDR1 and CDR2 are SNHLY and FYNNEI. With 6 bases removed from V and 5 bases from J, the gap between germline ends came to 5 bases. The CDR3 DNA follows: TGTGCCAGCAGGATAGATCAGCCCCAGCATTTT. Amino acid sequence: CASRIDQPQHF. The full variable domain, its missing parts supplied by reference TRBV2 and TRBJ1-5, is EPEVTQTPSHQVTQMGQEVILRCVPISNHLYFYWYRQILGQKVEFLVSFYNNEISEKSEIFDDQFSVERPDGSNFTLKIRSTKLEDSAMYFCASRIDQPQHFGDGTRLSIL.

Comment on this clone: At the DNA level, this CDR3 is encoded by other sequences in the same sample as well. The J gene is TRBJ2-7, the V gene TRBV5-1; 7 nucleotides align to TRBD1. There are 12 residues in the CDR3. J lost 6 bases, V lost 3 bases, and 3 bases had no gene match. Per germline, CDR1 SGHRS and CDR2 YFSETQ. As DNA, the CDR3 is TGCGCCAGCAGCTCACAGGGGTTCGAGCAGTACTTC. Amino acids: CASSSQGFEQYF.

V usage is TRBV10-1 and J usage is TRBJ2-1; 11 bases match TRBD2. CDR1 is WNHNN, CDR2 SYGVQD, per germline (reference sequence). The length of the CDR3 is 15 residues. The J segment lost 6 bases and the V segment lost 6 bases, leaving 7 bases of the junction unmatched. CDR3 DNA: TGCGCCAGCAGGAGCGGGACTAGCGGCGCCAATGAGCAGTTCTTC. Its protein is CASRSGTSGANEQFF.

The chain is built from TRBV2 and TRBJ1-1; D is undetermined. This CDR3 comprises 13 residues. V was clipped by 10 bases and J by 1 base, with 13 bases between them. Germline CDR1 reads SNHLY; CDR2 reads FYNNEI. The CDR3 here is CATRGDRNTEAFF. CDR3 in DNA: TGTGCCACCAGAGGCGACCGGAACACTGAAGCTTTCTTT.

This chain connects TRBV25-1 to TRBJ1-5; 10 bases line up with TRBD1. This CDR3 has 15 residues. V trimming: 9 bases; J trimming: 0 bases; junction bases outside the gene matches: 5. The germline V gene has CDR1 MGHDK and CDR2 SYGVNS. CDR3 region: CASRDRGYSNQPQHF. The CDR3, as DNA: TGTGCCAGTCGGGACAGGGGTTATAGCAATCAGCCCCAGCATTTT.

The rearrangement uses TRBV6-5 and TRBJ1-3; 8 bases are shared with TRBD1. The CDR3 runs 14 residues. The germline gives CDR1 MNHEY, CDR2 SVGAGI. With 5 bases clipped from V and 5 bases from J, the junction kept 5 bases outside the gene matches. In DNA, the CDR3 is TGTGCCAGCAGTCGGGACAGGTTTCGAAACACCATATATTTT. Its protein product is CASSRDRFRNTIYF.

DNA of the CDR3: TGTGCCAGCAGCGTAGCTCAGGGGGCAGGTAATGAAAAACTGTTTTTT. Translating it yields CASSVAQGAGNEKLFF. The chain recombines TRBV9 with TRBJ1-4; 8 bases line up with TRBD1. J gave up 4 bases and V 0 bases, and 5 bases lay outside the gene matches. Per germline, CDR1 SGDLS and CDR2 YYNGEE. The CDR3 covers 16 residues.

The rearrangement links TRBV5-1 to TRBJ2-5; D is unresolved. V was pared by 0 bases and J by 0 bases, with 6 bases between. The V gene's germline CDR1 is SGHRS and CDR2 YFSETQ. The CDR3 totals 14 residues. This chain's CDR3 is CASSLEPYQETQYF. The CDR3 DNA follows: TGCGCCAGCAGCTTGGAGCCGTACCAAGAGACCCAGTACTTC.

The chain is built from TRBV5-1 and TRBJ2-1, with a tentative D call TRBD2 (6 bases). This CDR3 is 19 amino acids long. The V gene lost 3 bases and the J gene lost 4 bases, with 26 bases spanning the gap. Germline V gene sequence: CDR1 SGHRS, CDR2 YFSETQ. The chain's CDR3 is CASSSNRGGVAVKYNEQFF. CDR3 coding DNA: TGCGCCAGCAGCTCCAATCGGGGTGGAGTAGCGGTCAAATACAATGAGCAGTTCTTC. Looking up the rest from reference TRBV5-1 and TRBJ2-1 gives the full variable domain: KAGVTQTPRYLIKTRGQQVTLSCSPISGHRSVSWYQQTPGQGLQFLFEYFSETQRNKGNFPGRFSGRQFSNSRSEMNVSTLELGDSALYLCASSSNRGGVAVKYNEQFFGPGTRLTVL.

The rearrangement uses TRBV6-1 and TRBJ2-5, with D perhaps assigned TRBD1 or TRBD2 (5 bases each). Germline V gene lookup returns CDR1 MNHNS and CDR2 SASEGT. The CDR3 spans 17 residues. Trimming pared 1 base from V and 2 bases from J, leaving 17 bases between. This CDR3 reads CASSEGLGWGSQETQYF. The CDR3 DNA reads as TGTGCCAGCAGTGAAGGGTTAGGGTGGGGGTCTCAAGAGACCCAGTACTTC.

The rearrangement uses TRBV27 and TRBJ2-7; TRBD2 might be the D (7 bases). Trimming pared 6 bases from V and 3 bases from J, leaving 15 bases between. CDR1 is MNHEY, CDR2 SMNVEV, per germline (reference sequence). This CDR3 region has 14 residues. In DNA form, the CDR3 reads TGTGCCAGCAGACGAGGGGGGGCTCACTACGAGCAGTACTTC. It is translated as CASRRGGAHYEQYF.

V and J are TRBV5-4 and TRBJ1-2; 9 bases agree with TRBD1. Losses at the gene ends were 5 bases for V and 3 bases for J; bases not matched to a gene: 8. This CDR3 spans 15 amino acids. Germline loops: CDR1 SGHNT, CDR2 YYREEE (reference sequence). The CDR3 DNA is TGTGCCAGCAGATCACCGGGACAGGGCGACTATGGCTACACCTTC. As protein: CASRSPGQGDYGYTF.

The V call is TRBV9, the J call TRBJ2-7, with 9 bases lining up with TRBD1. In germline, CDR1 is SGDLS, CDR2 YYNGEE. The trim removed 0 bases at V and 5 bases at J, leaving 9 bases unmatched. The CDR3 extends over 16 amino acids. CDR3 sequence: CASSVGGRDRVNEQYF. CDR3 nucleotides: TGTGCCAGCAGCGTAGGGGGCCGGGACAGGGTCAACGAGCAGTACTTC.

Worth noting for this clone: Other DNA sequences within the sample encode an identical CDR3. The chain carries TRBV10-3 and TRBJ2-7; a possible D gene is TRBD2 (5 bases). CDR1 ENHRY and CDR2 SYGVKD come from the germline V gene. The V and J ends lost 0 bases and 3 bases respectively, with 6 bases between them. This CDR3 has 13 residues. The CDR3 bases are TGTGCCATCAGTGAGTCTGAGGGCTACGAGCAGTACTTC. Its protein is CAISESEGYEQYF.

The rearrangement links TRBV6-6 to TRBJ2-7; 12 bases fit TRBD1. The ends lost 8 bases at V and 4 bases at J; junction bases unmatched: 9. Germline CDR1 is MNHNY and CDR2 is SVGAGI (reference sequence). CDR3 length: 15 residues. CDR3 DNA sequence: TGTGCCAGCGCCCTTGGGGACAGGGGGCTGTACGAGCAGTACTTC. The encoded protein is CASALGDRGLYEQYF.

The chain has TRBV5-4 and TRBJ2-3, with 9 bases fitting TRBD2. The junction had 6 bases not matched to a gene; V was cut back by 1 base and J by 3 bases. The CDR3 runs to 16 residues. Looked up from germline, CDR1 is SGHNT and CDR2 is YYREEE (reference sequence). The chain's CDR3 is CASSLWLAGNTDTQYF. The CDR3 bases are TGTGCCAGCAGCTTGTGGCTAGCGGGAAATACAGATACGCAGTATTTT.